This T cell receptor (beta chain) derives from a study of cytomegalovirus exposure and HLA in healthy donors. Donors sampled were nominally healthy, though unrecorded immune exposures were likely. The PCR employed 60 Vbeta primers together with 13 Jbeta primers. TCRdb keeps only in-frame clones here, not all; method: immunoSEQ multiplex PCR. The table lists around 140,000 clones, with around 1.5% in the top ten. Notes on this clone: Antigen: not known.

The trim removed 3 bases at V and 0 bases at J, leaving 9 bases unmatched. CDR1 is KGHSH, CDR2 LQKENI, per germline. The CDR3 is made up of 17 amino acids. General study findings and limits: Reported results showed that the classifier diagnosed cytomegalovirus status with high specificity and sensitivity. In a later analysis, the majority of CMV-associated beta chains seemingly showed HLA restriction.

The V call is TRBV18, the J call TRBJ1-2; TRBD1 matches 8 bases. This receptor was taken from a woman aged 40-49 years in good health and CMV-seronegative. Sequencing was performed on PBMCs. This chain's CDR3 is CASSPGQGGTANYGYTF. In nucleotides, the CDR3 is TGTGCCAGCTCACCTGGACAGGGAGGAACGGCTAACTATGGCTACACCTTC.